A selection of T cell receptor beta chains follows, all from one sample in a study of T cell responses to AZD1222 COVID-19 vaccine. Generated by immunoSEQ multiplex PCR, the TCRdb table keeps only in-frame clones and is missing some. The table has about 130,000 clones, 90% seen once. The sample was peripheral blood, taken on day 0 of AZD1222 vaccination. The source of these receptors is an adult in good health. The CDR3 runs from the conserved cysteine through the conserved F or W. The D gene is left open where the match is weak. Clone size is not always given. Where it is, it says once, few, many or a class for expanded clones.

cdr3_nt: TGTGCCAGCAGCTTAGCCGGGACAGGGGTGAAAAAACTGTTTTTT; cdr3_aa: CASSLAGTGVKKLFF; v_call: TRBV7-2; j_call: TRBJ1-4; clone_size: NA; d_call: TRBD1
cdr3_nt: TGCGCCAGCAGTCGGGATCGAGAAGAGACCCAGTACTTC; cdr3_aa: CASSRDREETQYF; v_call: TRBV23-1; j_call: TRBJ2-5; clone_size: NA; d_call: NA
cdr3_nt: TGTGCCAGCAGCCAAGACAGGGAGAGTGAAGCTTTCTTT; cdr3_aa: CASSQDRESEAFF; v_call: TRBV4-2; j_call: TRBJ1-1; clone_size: NA; d_call: NA
cdr3_nt: TGTGCCAGCAGCCAATCCGACCCGGGCCCGAACACTGAAGCTTTCTTT; cdr3_aa: CASSQSDPGPNTEAFF; v_call: TRBV4-2; j_call: TRBJ1-1; clone_size: NA; d_call: NA
cdr3_nt: TGTGCCAGCAGACGGACAGCTTATCCTTCCTCTGGAAACACCATATATTTT; cdr3_aa: CASRRTAYPSSGNTIYF; v_call: TRBV27; j_call: TRBJ1-3; clone_size: once; d_call: NA
cdr3_nt: TGTGCTAGTGGTTTGGGGGACAGGGGTAGTGGAAACACCATATATTTT; cdr3_aa: CASGLGDRGSGNTIYF; v_call: TRBV12-5; j_call: TRBJ1-3; clone_size: NA; d_call: TRBD1
cdr3_nt: TGTGCCAGCAGCTCTTCGGGGGCTGGCAATCAGCCCCAGCATTTT; cdr3_aa: CASSSSGAGNQPQHF; v_call: TRBV7-9; j_call: TRBJ1-5; clone_size: NA; d_call: NA
cdr3_nt: TGTGCCAGCGCAGGGCCCCGCACAGATACGCAGTATTTT; cdr3_aa: CASAGPRTDTQYF; v_call: TRBV12-3/TRBV12-4; j_call: TRBJ2-3; clone_size: NA; d_call: NA
cdr3_nt: TGTGCCAGCAGTTTACCTGACAGAGGGGTTACTGAAAAACTGTTTTTT; cdr3_aa: CASSLPDRGVTEKLFF; v_call: TRBV28; j_call: TRBJ1-4; clone_size: NA; d_call: NA
cdr3_nt: TGTGCCAGCAGGTATCGGCGCGTCGCTAATGGCTACACCTTC; cdr3_aa: CASRYRRVANGYTF; v_call: TRBV5-4; j_call: TRBJ1-2; clone_size: NA; d_call: NA
cdr3_nt: TGTGCCAGCAGTTCTCGACAGGGTGGACAGCCCCAGCATTTT; cdr3_aa: CASSSRQGGQPQHF; v_call: TRBV6-4; j_call: TRBJ1-5; clone_size: NA; d_call: TRBD1
cdr3_nt: TGTGCCAGCAGCTCCCCCCGGGACAGGTTAATCTACGAGCAGTACTTC; cdr3_aa: CASSSPRDRLIYEQYF; v_call: TRBV7-2; j_call: TRBJ2-7; clone_size: NA; d_call: TRBD1
cdr3_nt: TGTGCCAGCAAAGACACTGAAGCTTTCTTT; cdr3_aa: CASKDTEAFF; v_call: TRBV6-6; j_call: TRBJ1-1; clone_size: NA; d_call: NA
cdr3_nt: TGTGCCAGCAGCCGGGGTGAGGGACAGGGGGCATCAGGGGAGCTGTTTTTT; cdr3_aa: CASSRGEGQGASGELFF; v_call: TRBV12-1; j_call: TRBJ2-2; clone_size: NA; d_call: NA
cdr3_nt: TGTGCCAGCAGCTTGAGAGCATACTCTGGAAACACCATATATTTT; cdr3_aa: CASSLRAYSGNTIYF; v_call: TRBV5-5; j_call: TRBJ1-3; clone_size: NA; d_call: NA
cdr3_nt: TGTGCCAGCAGCGGGCACGGAGAGGGTAGGCAGCCCCAGCATTTT; cdr3_aa: CASSGHGEGRQPQHF; v_call: TRBV5-6; j_call: TRBJ1-5; clone_size: NA; d_call: NA
cdr3_nt: TGTGCCAGCAACCCCACCGGCCTAGAGACCCAGTACTTC; cdr3_aa: CASNPTGLETQYF; v_call: TRBV9; j_call: TRBJ2-5; clone_size: NA; d_call: NA
cdr3_nt: TGCGCCAGCAGCCAAGATGTGGGGACAGGGGTGGACACCATATATTTT; cdr3_aa: CASSQDVGTGVDTIYF; v_call: TRBV4-3; j_call: TRBJ1-3; clone_size: NA; d_call: TRBD1
cdr3_nt: TGTGCCAGCAGCCAAGTATTTGGGACCCAGTACTTC; cdr3_aa: CASSQVFGTQYF; v_call: TRBV14; j_call: TRBJ2-5; clone_size: NA; d_call: NA
cdr3_nt: TGTGCCAGTAGTATGTTTGGCACGGCAACAGATACGCAGTATTTT; cdr3_aa: CASSMFGTATDTQYF; v_call: TRBV19; j_call: TRBJ2-3; clone_size: NA; d_call: NA
cdr3_nt: TGTGCCAGCTCACCACGCCGGGACAAAGCTAACTATGGCTACACCTTC; cdr3_aa: CASSPRRDKANYGYTF; v_call: TRBV18; j_call: TRBJ1-2; clone_size: NA; d_call: NA
cdr3_nt: TGTGCCAGCAGCCCCGTGGACAGGGGGGCGGGGGAGACCCAGTACTTC; cdr3_aa: CASSPVDRGAGETQYF; v_call: TRBV11-3; j_call: TRBJ2-5; clone_size: NA; d_call: TRBD1
cdr3_nt: TGTGCCAGCAGCTCCGACAGAAGGAACACTGAAGCTTTCTTT; cdr3_aa: CASSSDRRNTEAFF; v_call: TRBV5-8; j_call: TRBJ1-1; clone_size: NA; d_call: NA
cdr3_nt: TGTGCCAGCAGTGAGGTGGGGGAATCAGATACGCAGTATTTT; cdr3_aa: CASSEVGESDTQYF; v_call: TRBV2; j_call: TRBJ2-3; clone_size: NA; d_call: NA
cdr3_nt: TGTGCCAGCAGCTTACAGGGGTCGGTCGAGCAGTACTTC; cdr3_aa: CASSLQGSVEQYF; v_call: TRBV7-2; j_call: TRBJ2-7; clone_size: NA; d_call: NA
cdr3_nt: TGTGCCAGCAGCCCCGCGGTTTCCTACGAGCAGTACTTC; cdr3_aa: CASSPAVSYEQYF; v_call: TRBV7-9; j_call: TRBJ2-7; clone_size: few; d_call: NA
cdr3_nt: TGTGCCAGCAGAGACCGGGCCAGCGGGGGAACTTACGAGCAGTACTTC; cdr3_aa: CASRDRASGGTYEQYF; v_call: TRBV11-2; j_call: TRBJ2-7; clone_size: NA; d_call: TRBD2
cdr3_nt: TGTGCCACCAGCAGAGATTTAGGGGGGGCTGGGGGCTACACCTTC; cdr3_aa: CATSRDLGGAGGYTF; v_call: TRBV15; j_call: TRBJ1-2; clone_size: NA; d_call: NA
cdr3_nt: TGTGCCCTCCTCCGGGGCAGGGCGGATGAGCAGTTCTTC; cdr3_aa: CALLRGRADEQFF; v_call: TRBV6-4; j_call: TRBJ2-1; clone_size: NA; d_call: NA
cdr3_nt: TGCGCCAGCAGCCACTCCCTGGACAGGGGCCACAGTGAGCAGTTCTTC; cdr3_aa: CASSHSLDRGHSEQFF; v_call: TRBV4-3; j_call: TRBJ2-1; clone_size: once; d_call: TRBD1
cdr3_nt: TGTGCCAGCAGCTTAGTGGACCGGGGGAACACCATATATTTT; cdr3_aa: CASSLVDRGNTIYF; v_call: TRBV7-2; j_call: TRBJ1-3; clone_size: NA; d_call: NA
cdr3_nt: TGTGCCAGCTCCCAAGCGGTAGGAGCAAACATTCAGTACTTC; cdr3_aa: CASSQAVGANIQYF; v_call: TRBV18; j_call: TRBJ2-4; clone_size: NA; d_call: NA
cdr3_nt: TGTGCCAGCAGTTTAAGAGGAGCAGAGCAGTACTTC; cdr3_aa: CASSLRGAEQYF; v_call: TRBV27; j_call: TRBJ2-7; clone_size: NA; d_call: NA
cdr3_nt: TGTGCCAGCAGCCCCTCGGGATTCTCAGAGACCCAGTACTTC; cdr3_aa: CASSPSGFSETQYF; v_call: TRBV7-9; j_call: TRBJ2-5; clone_size: once; d_call: NA
cdr3_nt: TGTGCCAGAAGCGCCCCCTTGGGAGGGGCGTTGAACACTGAAGCTTTCTTT; cdr3_aa: CARSAPLGGALNTEAFF; v_call: TRBV5-3; j_call: TRBJ1-1; clone_size: NA; d_call: NA
cdr3_nt: TGTGCCAGCGGACACCGGGACCTCTATAATTCACCCCTCCACTTT; cdr3_aa: CASGHRDLYNSPLHF; v_call: TRBV6-5; j_call: TRBJ1-6; clone_size: NA; d_call: NA
cdr3_nt: TGTGCCAGCAGGGATCCGGGACAAAATACCTACGAGCAGTACTTC; cdr3_aa: CASRDPGQNTYEQYF; v_call: TRBV2; j_call: TRBJ2-7; clone_size: NA; d_call: NA
cdr3_nt: TGTGCCAGCAGTTTCGGTGAGAGCTCCTACGAGCAGTACTTC; cdr3_aa: CASSFGESSYEQYF; v_call: TRBV28; j_call: TRBJ2-7; clone_size: NA; d_call: NA
cdr3_nt: TGTGCCAGCATCAACGGGGGTTCTGGGGCCAACGTCCTGACTTTC; cdr3_aa: CASINGGSGANVLTF; v_call: TRBV6-6; j_call: TRBJ2-6; clone_size: NA; d_call: NA
cdr3_nt: TGTGCCAGCAGTTACTTGGGGGGGCCCCAAGAGACCCAGTACTTC; cdr3_aa: CASSYLGGPQETQYF; v_call: TRBV6-6; j_call: TRBJ2-5; clone_size: NA; d_call: NA
cdr3_nt: TGTGCCAGCAGTAGACAGTTTAAGGGCTACGAGCAGTACTTC; cdr3_aa: CASSRQFKGYEQYF; v_call: TRBV2; j_call: TRBJ2-7; clone_size: NA; d_call: NA
cdr3_nt: TGTGCCAGCACCCCGACTAGCGGGGGTATATACGAGCAGTACTTC; cdr3_aa: CASTPTSGGIYEQYF; v_call: TRBV28; j_call: TRBJ2-7; clone_size: few; d_call: TRBD2
cdr3_nt: TGTGCCAGCAGCTGGACCGGGACAGGGGGCACCGGGGAGCTGTTTTTT; cdr3_aa: CASSWTGTGGTGELFF; v_call: TRBV9; j_call: TRBJ2-2; clone_size: NA; d_call: TRBD1
cdr3_nt: TGTGCCAGCAGCCGGGACAGGGGGAACGAGCAGTACTTC; cdr3_aa: CASSRDRGNEQYF; v_call: TRBV7-9; j_call: TRBJ2-7; clone_size: NA; d_call: TRBD1
cdr3_nt: TGTGCCAGCAGGAGATGGGACAGCCACCCATTCCCAACTATGAACACTGAAGCTTTCTTT; cdr3_aa: CASRRWDSHPFPTMNTEAFF; v_call: TRBV6-4; j_call: TRBJ1-1; clone_size: NA; d_call: TRBD1
cdr3_nt: TGTGCCATCAGTGACACTAGCGGGGAGGTGTACAATGAGCAGTTCTTC; cdr3_aa: CAISDTSGEVYNEQFF; v_call: TRBV10-3; j_call: TRBJ2-1; clone_size: few; d_call: TRBD2
cdr3_nt: TGTGCCACGAAGGAGACTGAAGCTTTCTTT; cdr3_aa: CATKETEAFF; v_call: TRBV28; j_call: TRBJ1-1; clone_size: NA; d_call: NA
cdr3_nt: TGTGCCAGCAGCCAAGAGACAGGACAGGGGGGACACATTCAGTACTTC; cdr3_aa: CASSQETGQGGHIQYF; v_call: TRBV4-2; j_call: TRBJ2-4; clone_size: few; d_call: TRBD1
cdr3_nt: TGTGCCTGGAGTGTAGGCGACCTCGTGTACAGCGAAGCTTTCTTT; cdr3_aa: CAWSVGDLVYSEAFF; v_call: TRBV30; j_call: TRBJ1-1; clone_size: NA; d_call: NA
cdr3_nt: TGTGCCAGCAGCTTAGAGGGGTCGTGGGGGCAGTATTTT; cdr3_aa: CASSLEGSWGQYF; v_call: TRBV7-2; j_call: TRBJ2-3; clone_size: NA; d_call: NA
cdr3_nt: TGTGCCAGCAGTCCGGGGGACAGGGGGGTCACCGGGGAGCTGTTTTTT; cdr3_aa: CASSPGDRGVTGELFF; v_call: TRBV27; j_call: TRBJ2-2; clone_size: NA; d_call: TRBD1
cdr3_nt: TGTGCCAGCGGCCCAGATACGCAGTATTTT; cdr3_aa: CASGPDTQYF; v_call: TRBV28; j_call: TRBJ2-3; clone_size: NA; d_call: NA
cdr3_nt: TGTGCCAGCAGTGACTCTCCGACAGGGGGTAAGTTAGGGTCCTCCTACGAGCAGTACTTC; cdr3_aa: CASSDSPTGGKLGSSYEQYF; v_call: TRBV6-4; j_call: TRBJ2-7; clone_size: NA; d_call: TRBD1
cdr3_nt: TGTGCCAGCAGTTACTTAAGGGGCTACGAGCAGTACTTC; cdr3_aa: CASSYLRGYEQYF; v_call: TRBV6-2/TRBV6-3; j_call: TRBJ2-7; clone_size: NA; d_call: NA
cdr3_nt: TGTGCCAGCAGTTTAACCAGGGGGAACTATGGCTACACCTTC; cdr3_aa: CASSLTRGNYGYTF; v_call: TRBV27; j_call: TRBJ1-2; clone_size: NA; d_call: TRBD1
cdr3_nt: TGTGCCAGCAGTTACTTGGGCCAGTCGAACACTGAAGCTTTCTTT; cdr3_aa: CASSYLGQSNTEAFF; v_call: TRBV6-5; j_call: TRBJ1-1; clone_size: NA; d_call: NA